A single TCR beta chain is shown here with its context. The antigen is not known. At one boundary the junction diverges from the germline segment, which might be a read error. The CDR3 loop spans 15 amino acids. Germline values: CDR1 SSHAT, CDR2 FNYEAQ (reference sequence). The record originates from a study of cytomegalovirus exposure and HLA in healthy donors. For the study at large: Clustering assigned roughly 81% of the roughly 430 genotyped donors to the Caucasian-associated ancestry cluster.

Study-wide points: Researchers counted 164 TCR beta chains as cytomegalovirus-associated.

The PCR used 60 Vbeta and 13 Jbeta primers. TCRdb's copy holds only in-frame clones and misses some; the assay was immunoSEQ multiplex PCR. This sample has under 200,000 clones, with roughly four fifths found just once. This chain links TRBV7-7 with TRBJ2-1; 11 nucleotides agree with TRBD2. The sequenced sample was PBMCs. This TCR came from a woman in her 50s in good health and CMV-seronegative. The DNA for the CDR3 is TGTGCTAGCAGCTCCCGACTAGCGGGGATCAATGAGCAGTTCTTC. Encoded protein: CASSSRLAGINEQFF.